This T cell receptor beta chain originates from a study of blood T cells in healthy people across ages. The CDR3 sequence is 13 residues long. Trimming removed 6 bases at V and 1 base at J, with 7 bases between. CDR1 SQVTM and CDR2 ANQGSEA come from the germline V gene. A J-beta primer mix and a sample-barcoded 5' primer were used in a second PCR of about 6 to 12 cycles. TCRdb redid the calling of the 5' RACE reads with MiXCR, one entry per CDR3 protein. The sample carries around 500,000 distinct CDR3 sequences, roughly a quarter recorded once. This clonotype showed up just a few times. These data also featured in a second study, about T cells of mothers and their children.

The sequenced sample was blood. This chain joins TRBV29-1 and TRBJ2-6; D gene uncertain. The source of this sequence is a boy aged 2 to 9 in good health. CDR3 protein: CSVMPSGANVLTF. The CDR3 bases are TGCAGCGTGATGCCATCTGGGGCCAACGTCCTGACTTTC.